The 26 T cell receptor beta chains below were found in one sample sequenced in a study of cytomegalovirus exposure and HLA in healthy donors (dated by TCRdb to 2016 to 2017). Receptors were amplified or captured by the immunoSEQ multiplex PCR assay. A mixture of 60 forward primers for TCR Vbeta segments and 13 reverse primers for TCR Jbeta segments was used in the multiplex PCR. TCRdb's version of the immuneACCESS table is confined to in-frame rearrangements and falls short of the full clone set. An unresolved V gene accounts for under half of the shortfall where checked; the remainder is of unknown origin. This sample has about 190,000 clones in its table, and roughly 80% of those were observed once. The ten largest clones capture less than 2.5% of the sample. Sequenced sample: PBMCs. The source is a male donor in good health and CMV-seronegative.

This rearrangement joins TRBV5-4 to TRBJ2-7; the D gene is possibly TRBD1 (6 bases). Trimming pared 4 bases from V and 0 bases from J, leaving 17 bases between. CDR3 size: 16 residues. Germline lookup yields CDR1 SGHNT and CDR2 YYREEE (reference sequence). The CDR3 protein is CASSPPPGQPSYEQYF. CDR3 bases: TGTGCCAGCAGCCCGCCGCCTGGACAGCCCTCCTACGAGCAGTACTTC.

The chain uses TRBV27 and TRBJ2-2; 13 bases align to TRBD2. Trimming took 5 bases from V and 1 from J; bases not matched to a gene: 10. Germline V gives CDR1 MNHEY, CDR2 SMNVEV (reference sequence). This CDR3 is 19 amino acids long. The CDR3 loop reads CASSPPGLAGVQNTGELFF. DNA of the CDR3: TGTGCCAGCAGTCCGCCCGGACTAGCGGGAGTCCAGAACACCGGGGAGCTGTTTTTT.

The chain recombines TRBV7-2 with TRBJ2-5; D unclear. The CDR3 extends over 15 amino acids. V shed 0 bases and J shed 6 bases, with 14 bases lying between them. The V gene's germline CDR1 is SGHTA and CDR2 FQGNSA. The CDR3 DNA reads TGTGCCAGCAGCTTAGCTGCCTCTCGAGAGAAGACCCAGTACTTC. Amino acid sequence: CASSLAASREKTQYF.

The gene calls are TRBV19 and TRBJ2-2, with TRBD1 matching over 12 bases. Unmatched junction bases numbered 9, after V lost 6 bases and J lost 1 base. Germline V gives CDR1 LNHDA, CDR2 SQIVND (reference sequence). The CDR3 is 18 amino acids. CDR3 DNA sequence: TGTGCCAGTAGGAACCCGGGACAGGGGGCATTGAACACCGGGGAGCTGTTTTTT. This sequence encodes CASRNPGQGALNTGELFF.

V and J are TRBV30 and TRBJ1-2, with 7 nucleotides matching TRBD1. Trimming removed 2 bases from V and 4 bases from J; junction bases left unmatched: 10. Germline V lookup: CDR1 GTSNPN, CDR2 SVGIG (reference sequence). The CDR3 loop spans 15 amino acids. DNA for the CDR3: TGTGCCTGGAGTACCGGGACAGCTTCGGGCTATGGCTACACCTTC. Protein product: CAWSTGTASGYGYTF. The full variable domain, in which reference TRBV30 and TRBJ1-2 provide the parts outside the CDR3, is SQTIHQWPATLVQPVGSPLSLECTVEGTSNPNLYWYRQAAGRGLQLLFYSVGIGQISSEVPQNLSASRPQDRQFILSSKKLLLSDSGFYLCAWSTGTASGYGYTFGSGTRLTVV.

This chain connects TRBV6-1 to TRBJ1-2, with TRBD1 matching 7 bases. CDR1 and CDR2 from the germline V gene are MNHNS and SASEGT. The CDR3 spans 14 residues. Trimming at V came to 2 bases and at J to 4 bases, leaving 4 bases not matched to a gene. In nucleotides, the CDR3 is TGTGCCAGCAGTGAACCAAACAGGGGCTATGGCTACACCTTC. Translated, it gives CASSEPNRGYGYTF.

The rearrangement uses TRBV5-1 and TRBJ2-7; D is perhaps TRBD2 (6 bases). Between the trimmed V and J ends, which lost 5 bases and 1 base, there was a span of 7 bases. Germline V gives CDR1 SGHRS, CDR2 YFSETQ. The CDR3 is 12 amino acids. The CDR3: CASRGGSYEQYF. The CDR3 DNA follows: TGCGCCAGCAGGGGGGGATCCTACGAGCAGTACTTC.

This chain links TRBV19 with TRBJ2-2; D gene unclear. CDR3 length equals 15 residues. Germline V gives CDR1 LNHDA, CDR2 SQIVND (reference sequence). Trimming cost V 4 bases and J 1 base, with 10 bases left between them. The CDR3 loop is CASSTLVRNTGELFF. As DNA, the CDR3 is TGTGCCAGTAGTACCCTAGTCCGGAACACCGGGGAGCTGTTTTTT.

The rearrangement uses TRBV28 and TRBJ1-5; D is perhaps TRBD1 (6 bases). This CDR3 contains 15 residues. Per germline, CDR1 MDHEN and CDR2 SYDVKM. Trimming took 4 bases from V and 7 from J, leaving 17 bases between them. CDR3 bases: TGTGCCAGCAGTTCCCCACCAGGGGCAGGACAGCCCCAGCATTTT. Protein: CASSSPPGAGQPQHF. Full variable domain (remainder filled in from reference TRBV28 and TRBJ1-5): DVKVTQSSRYLVKRTGEKVFLECVQDMDHENMFWYRQDPGLGLRLIYFSYDVKMKEKGDIPEGYSVSREKKERFSLILESASTNQTSMYLCASSSPPGAGQPQHFGDGTRLSIL.

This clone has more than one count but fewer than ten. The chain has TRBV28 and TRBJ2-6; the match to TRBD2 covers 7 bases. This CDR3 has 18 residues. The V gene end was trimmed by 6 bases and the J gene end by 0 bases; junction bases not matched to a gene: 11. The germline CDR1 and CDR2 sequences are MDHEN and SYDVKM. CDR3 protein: CASSRGGTASSGANVLTF. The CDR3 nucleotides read TGTGCCAGCAGCCGGGGAGGGACGGCTAGCTCTGGGGCCAACGTCCTGACTTTC. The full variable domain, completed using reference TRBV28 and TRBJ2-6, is DVKVTQSSRYLVKRTGEKVFLECVQDMDHENMFWYRQDPGLGLRLIYFSYDVKMKEKGDIPEGYSVSREKKERFSLILESASTNQTSMYLCASSRGGTASSGANVLTFGAGSRLTVL.

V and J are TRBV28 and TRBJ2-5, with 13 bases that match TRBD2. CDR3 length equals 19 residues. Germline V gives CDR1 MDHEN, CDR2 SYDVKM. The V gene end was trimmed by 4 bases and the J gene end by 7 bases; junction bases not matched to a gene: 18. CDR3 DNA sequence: TGTGCCAGCAGTTCTCGACTAGCGGGAGGCCACATAGGGGGGGGGACCCAGTACTTC. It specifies CASSSRLAGGHIGGGTQYF.

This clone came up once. CDR3 DNA: TGCGCCAGCTTATCCACAGGGGTCCGTTGCGCCGGGGAGCTGTTTTTT. Protein sequence: CASLSTGVRCAGELFF. The V gene is TRBV23-1, the J gene TRBJ2-2; 7 nucleotides match TRBD1. TRBV23-1 is an ORF, and what it does is uncertain. The CDR3 covers 16 residues. J gave up 6 bases and V 8 bases, and 15 bases lay outside the gene matches.

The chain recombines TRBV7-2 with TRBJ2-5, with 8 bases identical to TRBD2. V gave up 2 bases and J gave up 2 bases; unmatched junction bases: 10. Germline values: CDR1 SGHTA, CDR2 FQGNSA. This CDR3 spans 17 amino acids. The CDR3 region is CASSLHPLTSVQETQYF. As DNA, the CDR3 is TGTGCCAGCAGCTTACACCCTCTGACTAGCGTACAAGAGACCCAGTACTTC.

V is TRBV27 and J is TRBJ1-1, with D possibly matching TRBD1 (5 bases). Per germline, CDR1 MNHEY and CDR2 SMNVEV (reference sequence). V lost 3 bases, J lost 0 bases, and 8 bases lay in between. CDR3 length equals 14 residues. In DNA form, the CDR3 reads TGTGCCAGCAGTTTGGCCAGGGTGAACACTGAAGCTTTCTTT. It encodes CASSLARVNTEAFF.

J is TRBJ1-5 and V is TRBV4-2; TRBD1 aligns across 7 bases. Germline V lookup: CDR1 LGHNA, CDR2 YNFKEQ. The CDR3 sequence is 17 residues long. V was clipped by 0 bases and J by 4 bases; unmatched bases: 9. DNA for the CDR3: TGTGCCAGCAGCCAAGATCCCCGACAGGGAAAGAATCAGCCCCAGCATTTT. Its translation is CASSQDPRQGKNQPQHF.

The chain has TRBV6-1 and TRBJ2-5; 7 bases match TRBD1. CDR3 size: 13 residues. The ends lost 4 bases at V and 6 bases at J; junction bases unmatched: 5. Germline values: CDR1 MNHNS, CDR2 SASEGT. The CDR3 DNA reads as TGTGCCAGCAGTGTAAGACAGGGTCAGACCCAGTACTTC. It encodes CASSVRQGQTQYF.

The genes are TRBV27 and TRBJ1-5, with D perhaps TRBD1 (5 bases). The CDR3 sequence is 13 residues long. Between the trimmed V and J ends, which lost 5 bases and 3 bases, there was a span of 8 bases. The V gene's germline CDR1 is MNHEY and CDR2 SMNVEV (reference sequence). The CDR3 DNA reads TGTGCCAGCAGTCTAGGGGTCAATCAGCCCCAGCATTTT. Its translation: CASSLGVNQPQHF.

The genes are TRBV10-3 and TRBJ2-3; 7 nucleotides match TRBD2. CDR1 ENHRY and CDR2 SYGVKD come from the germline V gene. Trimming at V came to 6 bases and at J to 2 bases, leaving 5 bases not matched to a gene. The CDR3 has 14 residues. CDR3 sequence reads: CAISSSGNTDTQYF. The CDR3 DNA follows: TGTGCCATCAGCTCTAGCGGTAACACAGATACGCAGTATTTT.

The CDR3 nucleotides are TGTGCCAGTAGTATAGAGCGGCGGGGGGCTTGGACTGAAGCTTTCTTT. Translated, it gives CASSIERRGAWTEAFF. The rearrangement uses TRBV19 and TRBJ1-1, with D perhaps matching TRBD1 (6 bases). The CDR3 consists of 16 residues. Germline lookup yields CDR1 LNHDA and CDR2 SQIVND (reference sequence). Deletions cut 0 bases from V and 5 bases from J, with 16 bases between.

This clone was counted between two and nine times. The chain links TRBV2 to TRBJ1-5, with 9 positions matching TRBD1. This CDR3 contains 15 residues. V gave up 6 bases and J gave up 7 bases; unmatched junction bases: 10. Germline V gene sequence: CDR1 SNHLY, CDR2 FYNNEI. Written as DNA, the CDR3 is TGTGCCAGCAGACCCTCTGACAGGGGGAAACAGCCCCAGCATTTT. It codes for CASRPSDRGKQPQHF. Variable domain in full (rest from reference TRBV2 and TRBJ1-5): EPEVTQTPSHQVTQMGQEVILRCVPISNHLYFYWYRQILGQKVEFLVSFYNNEISEKSEIFDDQFSVERPDGSNFTLKIRSTKLEDSAMYFCASRPSDRGKQPQHFGDGTRLSIL.

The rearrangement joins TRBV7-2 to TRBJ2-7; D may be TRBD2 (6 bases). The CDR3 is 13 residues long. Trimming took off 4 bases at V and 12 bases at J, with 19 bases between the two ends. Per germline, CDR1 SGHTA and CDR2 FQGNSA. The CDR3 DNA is TGTGCCAGCAGCTCCCCCGGGACTCCCATTTCGTACTTC. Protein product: CASSSPGTPISYF.

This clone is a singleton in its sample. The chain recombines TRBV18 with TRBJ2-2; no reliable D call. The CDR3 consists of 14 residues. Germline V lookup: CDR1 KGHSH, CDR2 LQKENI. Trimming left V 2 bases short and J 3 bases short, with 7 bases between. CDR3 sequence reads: CASSPVADTGELFF. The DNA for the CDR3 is TGTGCCAGCTCACCAGTAGCAGACACCGGGGAGCTGTTTTTT. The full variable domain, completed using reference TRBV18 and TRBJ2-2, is NAGVMQNPRHLVRRRGQEARLRCSPMKGHSHVYWYRQLPEEGLKFMVYLQKENIIDESGMPKERFSAEFPKEGPSILRIQQVVRGDSAAYFCASSPVADTGELFFGEGSRLTVL.

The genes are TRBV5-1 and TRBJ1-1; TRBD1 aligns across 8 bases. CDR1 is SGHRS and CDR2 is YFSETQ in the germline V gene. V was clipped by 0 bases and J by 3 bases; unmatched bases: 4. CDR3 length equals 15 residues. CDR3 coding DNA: TGCGCCAGCAGCTTGGACAGGGGGAGGGACACTGAAGCTTTCTTT. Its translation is CASSLDRGRDTEAFF.

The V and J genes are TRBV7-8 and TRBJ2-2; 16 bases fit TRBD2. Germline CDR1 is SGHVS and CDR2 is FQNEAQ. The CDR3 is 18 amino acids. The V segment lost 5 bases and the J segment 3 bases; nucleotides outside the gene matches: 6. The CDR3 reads CASSRGTSGRGDTGELFF. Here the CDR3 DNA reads TGTGCCAGCAGCCGTGGGACTAGCGGGAGGGGGGACACCGGGGAGCTGTTTTTT.

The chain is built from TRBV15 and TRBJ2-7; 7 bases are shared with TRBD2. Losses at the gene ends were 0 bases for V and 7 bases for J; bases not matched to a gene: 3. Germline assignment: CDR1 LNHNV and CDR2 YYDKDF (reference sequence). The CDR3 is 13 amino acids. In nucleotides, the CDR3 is TGTGCCACCAGCAGAGATGAGGGAGGGGAGCAGTACTTC. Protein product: CATSRDEGGEQYF.

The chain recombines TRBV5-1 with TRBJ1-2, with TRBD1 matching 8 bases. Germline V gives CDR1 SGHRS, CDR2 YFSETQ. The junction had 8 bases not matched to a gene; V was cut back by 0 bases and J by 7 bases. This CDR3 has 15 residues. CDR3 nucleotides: TGCGCCAGCAGCTTGGATACAGGGGGGGCGTTTGGCTACACCTTC. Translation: CASSLDTGGAFGYTF.